Listed here are 26 T cell receptor beta chains from one sample, sequenced in a study of read filtering for tumor transcriptome and immune sequencing. The library was built from about 400 ng RNA with molecular barcoded adaptors for alpha/delta and beta/gamma chains. TCRdb reprocessed the reads with MiXCR, giving one entry per CDR3 protein. The repertoire holds more than 70,000 distinct CDR3 sequences, with roughly 21% as singletons. Sequencing was performed on a population of CD138-negative cells sorted from bone marrow. The origin of the receptors is a donor aged 40 or older with multiple myeloma.

The rearrangement uses TRBV28 and TRBJ1-1; 10 bases match TRBD1. Unmatched junction bases numbered 10, after V lost 4 bases and J lost 5 bases. The CDR3 is made up of 16 amino acids. Germline V CDR1 and CDR2: MDHEN, SYDVKM. The CDR3 DNA reads as TGTGCCAGCAGTTCGCTACCGGGACAGGGGAGGACTGAAGCTTTCTTT. It specifies CASSSLPGQGRTEAFF.

For this clonotype: Being one base from a much bigger clone, this may be a read error. The chain carries TRBV12-3 or TRBV12-4 and TRBJ2-3, with unresolved D. This CDR3 is 13 amino acids long. This chain's CDR3 is CASSLNLADAQYF. For the CDR3, the DNA is TGTGCCAGCAGTTTGAACTTGGCAGATGCGCAGTATTTT.

This clonotype was recorded many times. The chain uses TRBV28 and TRBJ2-5; D is unresolved. V lost 5 bases and J 3 bases, leaving 10 bases between the germline ends. This CDR3 has 13 amino acids. The V gene's germline CDR1 is MDHEN and CDR2 SYDVKM. CDR3 bases: TGTGCCAGCAGTCCATACTCGGAAGAGACCCAGTACTTC. This translates into CASSPYSEETQYF.

This clonotype was observed many times. The rearrangement links TRBV28 to TRBJ2-1, with D unresolved. V lost 7 bases and J lost 4, with 14 bases in between. Germline V CDR1 and CDR2: MDHEN, SYDVKM. The CDR3 has 14 amino acids. The CDR3 nucleotides are TGTGCCAGCACCCTGTTTCGGAATTACAATGAGCAGTTCTTC. It translates to CASTLFRNYNEQFF.

This clonotype was recorded at least ten times. The chain is built from TRBV2 and TRBJ2-1; perhaps TRBD1 as D (5 bases). The CDR3 contains 14 residues. V was shortened by 6 bases and J by 3 bases, with 12 bases between the two germline ends. Germline-derived CDR1 and CDR2 are SNHLY and FYNNEI. The CDR3 DNA follows: TGTGCCAGCAGCCGACAGTCCCGCTACAATGAGCAGTTCTTC. It translates to CASSRQSRYNEQFF.

This clonotype was observed a few times. The J gene is TRBJ2-4, the V gene TRBV5-1; tentative D call: TRBD2 (6 bases). The CDR3 contains 14 residues. The ends were cut back, 4 bases at V and 6 bases at J, with 14 bases in the middle. CDR1 is SGHRS and CDR2 is YFSETQ in the germline V gene. In DNA form, the CDR3 reads TGCGCCAGCAGCATGGAGGGGAGTGGAAACATTCAGTACTTC. Residues: CASSMEGSGNIQYF.

This clonotype came up many times. This chain joins TRBV7-3 and TRBJ2-3; 8 positions match TRBD2. V was pared by 4 bases and J by 6 bases, with 9 bases of the junction left unmatched. The CDR3 extends over 15 amino acids. Germline lookup yields CDR1 SGHTA and CDR2 FQGTGA. The DNA for the CDR3 is TGTGCCAGCAGCTCCAGGCGGGGGGAGGTTGATACGCAGTATTTT. Protein product: CASSSRRGEVDTQYF.

This clonotype has ten or more counts. The chain carries TRBV7-3 and TRBJ1-1; TRBD1 is a possible D gene (6 bases). This CDR3 region has 13 residues. Trimming took off 2 bases at V and 3 bases at J, with 7 bases between the two ends. Per germline, CDR1 SGHTA and CDR2 FQGTGA. The CDR3 is CASSLSGDTEAFF. The CDR3 DNA follows: TGTGCCAGCAGCTTATCAGGGGACACTGAAGCTTTCTTT.

Ten or more counts support this clonotype. The CDR3 DNA reads TGTGCCAGCAGCCGCCCCCCTGTGGCTTTCTTT. Its translation: CASSRPPVAFF. The chain employs TRBV4-2 and TRBJ1-1; D ambiguous. The V gene lost 4 bases and the J gene lost 11 bases, with 11 bases spanning the gap. Germline assignment: CDR1 LGHNA and CDR2 YNFKEQ. The CDR3 sequence is 11 residues long.

There are many counts of this clonotype. V is TRBV5-1 and J is TRBJ2-3, with D perhaps given as TRBD1 or TRBD2 (5 bases each). Per germline, CDR1 SGHRS and CDR2 YFSETQ. This CDR3 spans 15 amino acids. Trimming cost V 5 bases and J 3 bases, with 16 bases left between them. Here the CDR3 DNA reads TGCGCCAGCAGTTACCGGGACCGTAGGACAGATACGCAGTATTTT. Translated: CASSYRDRRTDTQYF.

This clonotype was observed at least ten times. The chain is built from TRBV5-1 and TRBJ1-5, with D perhaps TRBD1 (5 bases). The germline V and J ends were trimmed by 4 bases and 5 bases, with 13 bases remaining between them. Germline CDR1 and CDR2: SGHRS and YFSETQ. The CDR3 loop spans 14 amino acids. The CDR3 DNA reads as TGCGCCAGCAGCCCCGGGGGGGGTGATCAGCCCCAGCATTTT. Translated, it gives CASSPGGGDQPQHF. The variable domain in full, completed from reference TRBV5-1 and TRBJ1-5, reads KAGVTQTPRYLIKTRGQQVTLSCSPISGHRSVSWYQQTPGQGLQFLFEYFSETQRNKGNFPGRFSGRQFSNSRSEMNVSTLELGDSALYLCASSPGGGDQPQHFGDGTRLSIL.

There are many counts of this clonotype. The rearrangement links TRBV9 to TRBJ2-6; D unresolved. Germline CDR1 is SGDLS and CDR2 is YYNGEE. The CDR3 consists of 16 residues. V was shortened by 0 bases and J by 0 bases, with 7 bases between the two germline ends. The CDR3 DNA sequence: TGTGCCAGCAGCGTAGGATTAAGCTCTGGGGCCAACGTCCTGACTTTC. Residues: CASSVGLSSGANVLTF.

This rearrangement joins TRBV18 to TRBJ1-1, with D possibly being TRBD1 (5 bases). The V gene's germline CDR1 is KGHSH and CDR2 LQKENI. The CDR3 runs to 14 residues. Trimming took 3 bases from V and 4 from J, leaving 12 bases between them. The CDR3 sequence is CASSPLRGSTEAFF. The CDR3 DNA reads TGTGCCAGCTCACCCTTGAGGGGTAGCACTGAAGCTTTCTTT.

This clonotype was counted only a few times. The V gene is TRBV7-2, the J gene TRBJ2-3; TRBD1 matches at 7 bases. Trimming at V came to 1 base and at J to 6 bases, leaving 7 bases not matched to a gene. CDR1 and CDR2 (germline): SGHTA, FQGNSA. The CDR3 totals 15 residues. The CDR3 DNA reads TGTGCCAGCAGCTTAGTCAACGACAGGGCGGATACGCAGTATTTT. It yields the protein CASSLVNDRADTQYF.

This clonotype was detected only once. A read error is possible here, since a much larger clone lies one base away. The chain employs TRBV27 and TRBJ1-2; D gene unclear. This CDR3 is built from 14 residues. V was trimmed by 4 bases and J by 4 bases, leaving 13 bases between them. Germline V gives CDR1 MNHEY, CDR2 SMNVEV (reference sequence). The CDR3 coding sequence is TGTGCCAGCAGTTGGCTGGAGGGTGCCTATGGCTACACCTTC. Residues: CASSWLEGAYGYTF.

V gene TRBV7-9 combines with J gene TRBJ1-2; no clear D gene. CDR1 and CDR2 (germline): SEHNR, FQNEAQ (reference sequence). V dropped 0 bases and J dropped 4 bases, with 9 bases sitting between them. CDR3 length: 14 residues. The CDR3: CASSLASHSYGYTF. The CDR3 nucleotides read TGTGCCAGCAGCTTAGCTTCCCACAGCTATGGCTACACCTTC. The full variable domain, in which reference TRBV7-9 and TRBJ1-2 provide the parts outside the CDR3, is DTGVSQNPRHKITKRGQNVTFRCDPISEHNRLYWYRQTLGQGPEFLTYFQNEAQLEKSRLLSDRFSAERPKGSFSTLEIQRTEQGDSAMYLCASSLASHSYGYTFGSGTRLTVV.

This clonotype was detected a few times. The rearrangement uses TRBV5-6 and TRBJ1-5; a weak D match, TRBD1 (5 bases). The CDR3 consists of 15 residues. With 3 bases removed from V and 7 bases from J, the gap between germline ends came to 17 bases. The germline V gene encodes CDR1 SGHDT and CDR2 YYEEEE. The CDR3 protein is CASSWSWQGGQPQHF. CDR3 nucleotide sequence: TGTGCCAGCAGCTGGTCTTGGCAGGGTGGGCAGCCCCAGCATTTT. Together with reference TRBV5-6 and TRBJ1-5, the CDR3 gives the full variable domain: DAGVTQSPTHLIKTRGQQVTLRCSPKSGHDTVSWYQQALGQGPQFIFQYYEEEERQRGNFPDRFSGHQFPNYSSELNVNALLLGDSALYLCASSWSWQGGQPQHFGDGTRLSIL.

About this clonotype itself: A single base is all that separates this from a far larger clone, so a read error is likely. The chain has TRBV6-6 and TRBJ2-1; D gene uncertain. Germline CDR1 and CDR2: MNHNY and SVGAGI (reference sequence). The CDR3 has 13 residues. The V and J ends lost 0 bases and 10 bases respectively, with 10 bases between them. The CDR3 DNA is TGTGCCAGCAGTTACTCCCCCCGCCTCGAGCAGTTCTTC. Translation: CASSYSPRLEQFF.

This clonotype was observed at least ten times. The chain joins TRBV9 to TRBJ2-3; possibly TRBD2 for D (5 bases). The CDR3 is 14 residues long. Germline-derived CDR1 and CDR2 are SGDLS and YYNGEE. Trimming took off 0 bases at V and 3 bases at J, with 8 bases between the two ends. CDR3 residues: CASSVVPGTDTQYF. CDR3 nucleotide sequence: TGTGCCAGCAGCGTAGTCCCGGGAACAGATACGCAGTATTTT.

This clonotype was seen more than once but under ten times. The chain couples TRBV3-1 to TRBJ1-2; D is unclear. The CDR3 spans 14 residues. Trimming took off 4 bases at V and 4 bases at J, with 13 bases between the two ends. Germline V gene data show CDR1 as LGHDT and CDR2 as YNNKEL (reference sequence). CDR3 in DNA: TGTGCCAGCAGCCCCGGAGACACCCGCTATGGCTACACCTTC. Protein product: CASSPGDTRYGYTF.

In this sample, this clonotype turned up many times. V and J are TRBV28 and TRBJ2-1; D is uncertain. Germline values: CDR1 MDHEN, CDR2 SYDVKM. This CDR3 region has 12 residues. V was cut by 8 bases and J by 8 bases, with 13 bases left in between. The CDR3 region is CASGVRFHEQFF. As DNA, the CDR3 is TGTGCCAGCGGGGTCAGGTTTCATGAGCAGTTCTTC. The full variable domain, its missing parts supplied by reference TRBV28 and TRBJ2-1, is DVKVTQSSRYLVKRTGEKVFLECVQDMDHENMFWYRQDPGLGLRLIYFSYDVKMKEKGDIPEGYSVSREKKERFSLILESASTNQTSMYLCASGVRFHEQFFGPGTRLTVL.

Concerning this clonotype itself: A much larger clone lies one base from this, so it may be a read error. V gene TRBV7-2 combines with J gene TRBJ2-1; D is unclear. With 4 bases removed from V and 0 bases from J, the gap between germline ends came to 10 bases. There are 15 residues in the CDR3. Germline CDR1 reads SGHTA; CDR2 reads FQGNSA. The CDR3 region has the DNA TGTGCCAGCAGCTCCCCCCCGAGCTCCTACAATGAGCAGTTCTTC. Amino acid sequence: CASSSPPSSYNEQFF.

Regarding this clonotype: This may arise from a read error, as a much more abundant clone is one base away. The V and J genes are TRBV28 and TRBJ2-7, with D perhaps matching TRBD2 (5 bases). The germline V gene encodes CDR1 MDHEN and CDR2 SYDVKM. The CDR3 spans 15 residues. V lost 2 bases to trimming and J lost 3 bases, with 14 bases between them. The DNA for the CDR3 is TGTGCCAGCAGTTTACCCCGCAGCGGTCGCTACGAGCAGTACTTC. It is translated as CASSLPRSGRYEQYF. Full variable domain (outside the CDR3, taken from reference TRBV28 and TRBJ2-7): DVKVTQSSRYLVKRTGEKVFLECVQDMDHENMFWYRQDPGLGLRLIYFSYDVKMKEKGDIPEGYSVSREKKERFSLILESASTNQTSMYLCASSLPRSGRYEQYFGPGTRLTVT.

A note on this clonotype: It may be a read error: a sequence one base away is much more abundant. The chain combines TRBV19 with TRBJ1-4, with D perhaps matching TRBD2 (7 bases). The J call is uncertain, as TRBJ2-3 better fits the DNA end. This CDR3 region has 17 residues. The V gene's germline CDR1 is LNHDA and CDR2 SQIVND (reference sequence). The CDR3 sequence: CASSHPQGGGYTGTQYF. The CDR3 nucleotides are TGTGCCAGTAGCCACCCTCAGGGAGGGGGGTACACAGGTACGCAGTATTTT.

V gene TRBV7-3 combines with J gene TRBJ2-7; D possibly matches TRBD1 or TRBD2 (5 bases each). Trimming removed 5 bases at V and 5 bases at J, with 10 bases between. This CDR3 has 12 amino acids. Germline V gene data show CDR1 as SGHTA and CDR2 as FQGTGA. CDR3 coding DNA: TGTGCCAGCAGCGCCCAGGGAGACGAGCAGTACTTC. It codes for CASSAQGDEQYF.

The chain couples TRBV14 to TRBJ2-2; D is uncertain. V lost 0 bases to trimming and J lost 0 bases, with 14 bases between them. This CDR3 region has 18 residues. The germline gives CDR1 SGHDN, CDR2 FVKESK. CDR3 sequence (DNA): TGTGCCAGCAGCCAAGATCTATATCCCCTCTCGAACACCGGGGAGCTGTTTTTT. Its protein product is CASSQDLYPLSNTGELFF.